This T cell receptor (beta chain) was sequenced during a study of cytomegalovirus exposure and HLA in healthy donors. In this sample, this clone turned up once. The antigen remains unidentified. General study points: With high specificity and sensitivity, the classifier reportedly diagnosed cytomegalovirus status. The authors listed about 170 TCR beta chains as cytomegalovirus-associated. A reported reduction in N-insertions relative to the 666-donor mean was seen in an Asian-associated ancestry cluster in a later analysis. Roughly uniform depth of sequencing across donors was assumed in presence/absence analyses.

The V and J ends lost 0 bases and 6 bases respectively, with 8 bases between them. The V gene's germline CDR1 is SGDLS and CDR2 YYNGEE. The CDR3 runs 13 residues. Use of 60 Vbeta and 13 Jbeta primers characterized the PCR. Produced via immunoSEQ multiplex PCR; TCRdb's table is partial and in-frame only. The table has about 93,000 clones, about 80% seen once. The sequence was obtained from a man aged 25 to 40 in good health and CMV-seronegative. The chain combines TRBV9 with TRBJ2-3, with D uncertain. The sample comprised PBMCs. The CDR3 loop reads CASSVGYMDTQYF. CDR3 nucleotide sequence: TGTGCCAGCAGCGTAGGGTACATGGATACGCAGTATTTT.